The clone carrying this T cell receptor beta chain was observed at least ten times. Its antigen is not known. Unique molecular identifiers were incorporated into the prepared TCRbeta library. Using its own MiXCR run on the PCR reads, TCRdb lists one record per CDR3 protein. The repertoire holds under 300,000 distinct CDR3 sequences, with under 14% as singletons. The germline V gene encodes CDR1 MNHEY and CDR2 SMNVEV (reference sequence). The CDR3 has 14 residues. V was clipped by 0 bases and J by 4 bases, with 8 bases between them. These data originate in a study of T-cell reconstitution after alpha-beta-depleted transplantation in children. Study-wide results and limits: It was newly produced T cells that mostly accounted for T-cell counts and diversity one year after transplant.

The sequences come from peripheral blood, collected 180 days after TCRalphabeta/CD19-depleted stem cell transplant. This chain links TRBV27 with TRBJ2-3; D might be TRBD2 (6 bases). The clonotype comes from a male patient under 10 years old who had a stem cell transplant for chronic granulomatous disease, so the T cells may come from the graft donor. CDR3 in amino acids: CASSLSGGSDTQYF. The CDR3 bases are TGTGCCAGCAGTTTATCTGGGGGGTCAGATACGCAGTATTTT.